The entry below gives a single TCR beta chain sequence along with its context. The treatment: roughly 19 received Ad26.COV2.S at low or high dose, single or two shots; about 5 received placebo; per-sample allocation not given. All samples were drawn on day 63, counting from the first vaccine or placebo injection. Assay used: immunoSEQ multiplex PCR; TCRdb lists only in-frame clones, some missing. The sample has about half a million clones; roughly nine tenths are singletons. This sample was included in a study of Ad26.COV2.S vaccination and SARS-CoV-2 variants. Study information: In the study, Ad26.COV2.S was injected intramuscularly once, or twice 56 days apart.

V was cut by 4 bases and J by 2 bases, with 17 bases left in between. This CDR3 spans 16 amino acids. Germline CDR1 and CDR2: SGHNT and YYREEE (reference sequence). The TCR was taken from a person aged 18 to 65 who received the Ad26.COV2.S COVID-19 vaccine or a placebo. V and J are TRBV5-4 and TRBJ2-3; TRBD2 might be the D (5 bases). The sample consisted of peripheral blood, taken in a trial of Ad26.COV2.S vaccine versus placebo. CDR3 region: CASSPNRDGNTDTQYF. The CDR3 DNA sequence: TGTGCCAGCAGCCCCAACCGTGACGGGAACACAGATACGCAGTATTTT. Complete variable domain (other parts from reference TRBV5-4 and TRBJ2-3): ETGVTQSPTHLIKTRGQQVTLRCSSQSGHNTVSWYQQALGQGPQFIFQYYREEENGRGNFPPRFSGLQFPNYSSELNVNALELDDSALYLCASSPNRDGNTDTQYFGPGTRLTVL.